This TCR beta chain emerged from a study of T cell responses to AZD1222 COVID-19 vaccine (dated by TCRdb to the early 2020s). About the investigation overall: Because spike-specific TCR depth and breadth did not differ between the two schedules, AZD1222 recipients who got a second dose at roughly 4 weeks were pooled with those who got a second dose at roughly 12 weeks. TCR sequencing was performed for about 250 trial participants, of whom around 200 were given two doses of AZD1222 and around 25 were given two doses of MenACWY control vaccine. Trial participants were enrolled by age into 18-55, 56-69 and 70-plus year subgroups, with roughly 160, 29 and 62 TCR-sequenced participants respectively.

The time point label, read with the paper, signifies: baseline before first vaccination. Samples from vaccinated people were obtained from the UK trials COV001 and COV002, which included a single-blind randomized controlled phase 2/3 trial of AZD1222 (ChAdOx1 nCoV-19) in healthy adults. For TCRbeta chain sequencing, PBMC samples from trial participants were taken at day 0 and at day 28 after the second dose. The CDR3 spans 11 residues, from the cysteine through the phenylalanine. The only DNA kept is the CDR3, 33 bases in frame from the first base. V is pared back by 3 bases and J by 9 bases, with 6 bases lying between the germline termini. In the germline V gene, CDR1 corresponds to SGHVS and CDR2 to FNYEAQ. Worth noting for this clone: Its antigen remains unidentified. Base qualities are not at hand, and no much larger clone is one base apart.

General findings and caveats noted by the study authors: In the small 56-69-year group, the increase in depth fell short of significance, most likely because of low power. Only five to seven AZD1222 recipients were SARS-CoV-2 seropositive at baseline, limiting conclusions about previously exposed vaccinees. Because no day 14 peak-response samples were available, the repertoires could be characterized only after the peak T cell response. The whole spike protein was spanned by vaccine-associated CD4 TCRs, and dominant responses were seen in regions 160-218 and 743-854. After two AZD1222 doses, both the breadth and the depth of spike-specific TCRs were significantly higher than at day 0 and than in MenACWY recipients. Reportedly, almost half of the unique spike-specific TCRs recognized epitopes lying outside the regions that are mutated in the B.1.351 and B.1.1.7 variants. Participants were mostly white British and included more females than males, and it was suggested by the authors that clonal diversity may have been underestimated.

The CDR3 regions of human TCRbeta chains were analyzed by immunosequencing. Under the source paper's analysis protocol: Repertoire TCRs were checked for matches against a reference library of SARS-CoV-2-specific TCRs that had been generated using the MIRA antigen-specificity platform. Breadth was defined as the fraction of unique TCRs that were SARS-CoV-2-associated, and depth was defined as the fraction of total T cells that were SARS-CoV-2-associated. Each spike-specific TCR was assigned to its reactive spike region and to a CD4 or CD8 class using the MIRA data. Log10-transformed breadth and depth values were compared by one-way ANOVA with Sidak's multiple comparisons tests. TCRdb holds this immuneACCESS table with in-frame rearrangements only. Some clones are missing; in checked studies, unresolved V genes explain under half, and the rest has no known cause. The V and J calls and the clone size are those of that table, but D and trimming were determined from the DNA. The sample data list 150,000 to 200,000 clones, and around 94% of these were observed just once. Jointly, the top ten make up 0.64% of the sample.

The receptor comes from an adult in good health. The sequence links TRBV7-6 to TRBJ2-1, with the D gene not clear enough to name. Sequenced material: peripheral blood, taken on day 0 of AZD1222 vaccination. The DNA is TGTGCCAGCAGCTTTAATATTGAGCAGTTCTTC. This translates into CASSFNIEQFF.